Given below is one T cell receptor beta chain in context. The antigen remains unidentified. PCR employed 60 Vbeta and 13 Jbeta primers. Profiled with immunoSEQ multiplex PCR; TCRdb holds only in-frame clones, not every one. Of 95,000 to 150,000 clones listed, under 85% are singletons. This entry comes from a study of cytomegalovirus exposure and HLA in healthy donors. Findings and limits, study-wide: In a later analysis, most CMV-associated TCR beta chains appeared HLA-restricted. The authors later linked a missense DCLRE1C variant to TCR beta V- and J-gene trimming.

This CDR3 comprises 14 residues. Trimming took 6 bases from V and 6 from J; bases not matched to a gene: 5. Germline V gene lookup returns CDR1 WNHNN and CDR2 SYGVQD (reference sequence). This sequence joins TRBV10-1 and TRBJ2-2, with 9 bases lining up with TRBD1. The sample comprised PBMCs. The source is a woman between 40 and 50 years old in good health and CMV-seropositive. The CDR3: CASSRDRVSGELFF. The CDR3, as DNA: TGCGCCAGCAGCCGGGACAGGGTCTCCGGGGAGCTGTTTTTT.